This entry lists 28 T cell receptor beta chains sequenced from one sample in a study of blood T cell repertoires in COVID-19. Libraries were prepared by immunoSEQ multiplex PCR; TCRdb keeps only in-frame clonotypes and omits some of them. The sample lists over 120,000 clones, approximately 80% occurring once. Sequenced material: peripheral blood. All receptors come from a man aged 70-80 years who had recovered from COVID-19.

The genes are TRBV27 and TRBJ2-5; unclear D gene. V lost 5 bases and J lost 1, with 8 bases in between. In germline, CDR1 is MNHEY, CDR2 SMNVEV (reference sequence). The CDR3 length is 13 residues. CDR3 coding DNA: TGTGCCAGCAGTGATCTGAGCCAAGAGACCCAGTACTTC. It encodes CASSDLSQETQYF.

The chain combines TRBV3-1 (or the pseudogene TRBV3-2) with TRBJ1-1; D ambiguous. This CDR3 is 15 amino acids long. With 4 bases removed from V and 9 bases from J, the gap between germline ends came to 21 bases. Germline V gene sequence: CDR1 LGHDT, CDR2 YNNKEL (reference sequence). The CDR3 nucleotides read TGTGCCAGCAGCCCCAAGATGACGGGAGGTTCTCAAGCTTTCTTT. Translating gives CASSPKMTGGSQAFF.

The gene calls are TRBV29-1 and TRBJ2-3; D not certain. Germline CDR1 SQVTM, CDR2 ANQGSEA. The CDR3 contains 12 residues. Between the trimmed V and J ends, which lost 7 bases and 1 base, there was a span of 9 bases. The CDR3 reads CSAYTGTDTQYF. The CDR3 DNA follows: TGCAGCGCTTATACAGGCACAGATACGCAGTATTTT.

The chain has TRBV5-1 and TRBJ2-1; D perhaps matches TRBD1 (6 bases). Germline CDR1 is SGHRS and CDR2 is YFSETQ. Trimming cost V 2 bases and J 9 bases, with 15 bases left between them. The CDR3 sequence is 14 residues long. In nucleotides, the CDR3 is TGCGCCAGCAGCTTACGGGACATAGGACCTGAGCAGTTCTTC. Its translation is CASSLRDIGPEQFF. Filled out from reference TRBV5-1 and TRBJ2-1, the complete variable domain reads KAGVTQTPRYLIKTRGQQVTLSCSPISGHRSVSWYQQTPGQGLQFLFEYFSETQRNKGNFPGRFSGRQFSNSRSEMNVSTLELGDSALYLCASSLRDIGPEQFFGPGTRLTVL.

V usage is TRBV6-5 and J usage is TRBJ1-1, with D possibly matching TRBD1 (5 bases). Germline-derived CDR1 and CDR2 are MNHEY and SVGAGI. CDR3 length equals 16 residues. The V and J ends lost 0 bases and 1 base respectively, with 12 bases between them. CDR3 protein: CASSYSSRVANTEAFF. CDR3 bases: TGTGCCAGCAGTTACTCGAGCAGGGTGGCGAACACTGAAGCTTTCTTT.

V gene TRBV13 combines with J gene TRBJ2-7, with a tentative D call TRBD2 (5 bases). Trimming took off 5 bases at V and 3 bases at J, with 8 bases between the two ends. Germline-derived CDR1 and CDR2 are PRHDT and FYEKMQ (reference sequence). The length of the CDR3 is 12 residues. In DNA, the CDR3 is TGTGCCAGCAGCGAGGGCCGCTACGAGCAGTACTTC. It is translated as CASSEGRYEQYF. Drawing the rest from reference TRBV13 and TRBJ2-7, the complete variable domain is AAGVIQSPRHLIKEKRETATLKCYPIPRHDTVYWYQQGPGQDPQFLISFYEKMQSDKGSIPDRFSAQQFSDYHSELNMSSLELGDSALYFCASSEGRYEQYFGPGTRLTVT.

Only a few counts were recorded for this clone. This chain connects TRBV30 to TRBJ2-7; possible D gene TRBD2, 6 bases. CDR1 is GTSNPN and CDR2 is SVGIG in the germline V gene (reference sequence). There are 15 residues in the CDR3. The V end lost 0 bases, the J end lost 5 bases, and 17 bases lay between the germline ends. The CDR3 sequence is CAWSVNGGRGHEQYF. The CDR3 nucleotides are TGTGCCTGGAGTGTAAACGGGGGTCGAGGTCACGAGCAGTACTTC.

Only one count was recorded for this clone. J is TRBJ2-4 and V is TRBV11-3; D is unresolved. V gave up 0 bases and J gave up 0 bases, with 9 bases separating them. Germline loops: CDR1 SGHNT, CDR2 YENEEA. This CDR3 has 16 residues. The CDR3 protein is CASSLEVRLAKNIQYF. In DNA, the CDR3 is TGTGCCAGCAGCTTAGAGGTCAGGTTAGCCAAAAACATTCAGTACTTC.

This clone was recorded once. The chain carries TRBV5-1 and TRBJ1-1; tentative D call: TRBD1 (5 bases). V lost 6 bases and J lost 4, with 13 bases in between. Germline CDR1 reads SGHRS; CDR2 reads YFSETQ. The CDR3 loop spans 13 amino acids. Here the CDR3 reads CASTRDLGTEAFF. CDR3 DNA sequence: TGCGCCAGCACCAGGGATCTCGGCACTGAAGCTTTCTTT. The whole variable domain, remainder taken from reference TRBV5-1 and TRBJ1-1, is KAGVTQTPRYLIKTRGQQVTLSCSPISGHRSVSWYQQTPGQGLQFLFEYFSETQRNKGNFPGRFSGRQFSNSRSEMNVSTLELGDSALYLCASTRDLGTEAFFGQGTRLTVV.

This clone was picked up one time. The V call is TRBV3-1 (or the pseudogene TRBV3-2), the J call TRBJ2-1; a weak D match, TRBD1 (5 bases). The V and J ends lost 0 bases and 0 bases respectively, with 15 bases between them. Germline V gene data show CDR1 as LGHDT and CDR2 as YNNKEL (reference sequence). The CDR3 is 18 residues long. CDR3: CASSQDEAGHSSYNEQFF. CDR3 bases: TGTGCCAGCAGCCAAGATGAGGCAGGGCATAGCTCCTACAATGAGCAGTTCTTC.

This chain connects TRBV5-4 to TRBJ2-7, with D possibly TRBD1 on 5 matching bases. The germline V gene has CDR1 SGHNT and CDR2 YYREEE (reference sequence). The germline V and J ends were trimmed by 2 bases and 5 bases, with 17 bases remaining between them. CDR3 length equals 15 residues. CDR3 in amino acids: CASSFGPLGQDEQYF. Here the CDR3 DNA reads TGTGCCAGCAGCTTCGGGCCCCTGGGGCAGGACGAGCAGTACTTC.

Of note for this clone: The DNA is left out, because the CDR3 cannot be placed on it with certainty; the CDR3 is given as TCRdb lists it. This chain links TRBV27 with TRBJ2-3; the table assigns TRBD2, which was not confirmed against the DNA. CDR1 is MNHEY, CDR2 SMNVEV, per germline (reference sequence). The CDR3 adds up to 16 amino acids, both ends counted. CDR3 in amino acids: CASSFGPGLDIDTQYF.

The chain uses TRBV7-9 and TRBJ1-6, with 8 bases aligning to TRBD1. The CDR3 length is 16 residues. J lost 10 bases, V lost 5 bases, and 13 bases had no gene match. Germline values: CDR1 SEHNR, CDR2 FQNEAQ (reference sequence). The CDR3 DNA sequence: TGTGCCAGCAGCATATCTACCGGGACAGGAGGATCACCCCTCCACTTT. The encoded protein is CASSISTGTGGSPLHF.

Here the CDR3 reads CASTQYPPGQGHYEQYF. CDR3 in DNA: TGCGCCAGCACCCAATATCCCCCGGGACAGGGACACTACGAGCAGTACTTC. V usage is TRBV5-1 and J usage is TRBJ2-7, with 9 bases lining up with TRBD1. V shed 6 bases and J 3 bases; nucleotides not matched to a gene: 16. The CDR3 covers 17 residues. CDR1 and CDR2 from the germline V gene are SGHRS and YFSETQ.

The V gene is TRBV3-1 (or the pseudogene TRBV3-2), the J gene TRBJ1-2, with D tentatively TRBD1 (6 bases). Trimming removed 1 base at V and 4 bases at J, with 13 bases between. CDR1 and CDR2 from the germline V gene are LGHDT and YNNKEL (reference sequence). This CDR3 comprises 15 residues. The CDR3 region is CASSQVNGQIYGYTF. The CDR3 region has the DNA TGTGCCAGCAGCCAAGTTAACGGACAGATCTATGGCTACACCTTC.

The chain has TRBV5-1 and TRBJ2-3, with TRBD2 matching over 13 bases. The CDR3 is 20 residues long. Germline V gives CDR1 SGHRS, CDR2 YFSETQ. V dropped 4 bases and J dropped 2; count of bases not matched to a gene: 16. DNA of the CDR3: TGCGCCAGCAGCACCGGACATCCCTGGACTAGCGGGGGAATCACAGATACGCAGTATTTT. Residues: CASSTGHPWTSGGITDTQYF.

The chain combines TRBV29-1 with TRBJ2-5; a weak D match, TRBD1 (6 bases). V was pared by 6 bases and J by 4 bases, with 21 bases between. The CDR3 spans 15 residues. Germline CDR1 SQVTM, CDR2 ANQGSEA. The CDR3 loop is CSVARFGTPGETQYF. The CDR3 DNA sequence: TGCAGCGTAGCCCGATTCGGGACACCCGGAGAGACCCAGTACTTC.

The chain couples TRBV19 to TRBJ2-7, with 7 nucleotides matching TRBD2. The CDR3 has 14 amino acids. Trimming cost V 5 bases and J 3 bases; bases outside gene matches: 7. CDR1 LNHDA and CDR2 SQIVND come from the germline V gene (reference sequence). CDR3 sequence: CASSSFGGSYEQYF. DNA of the CDR3: TGTGCCAGTAGTTCTTTTGGCGGGAGCTACGAGCAGTACTTC.

This sequence joins TRBV30 and TRBJ2-7, with D perhaps matching TRBD2 (5 bases). The CDR3 has 11 amino acids. The V gene lost 8 bases and the J gene lost 3 bases, with 11 bases spanning the gap. The germline CDR1 and CDR2 sequences are GTSNPN and SVGIG (reference sequence). In DNA, the CDR3 is TGTGCCGGAGGATCATTCTACGAGCAGTACTTC. It yields the protein CAGGSFYEQYF.

The chain employs TRBV30 and TRBJ1-1; D possibly corresponds to TRBD1 (5 bases). The CDR3 is 14 amino acids. Germline CDR1 GTSNPN, CDR2 SVGIG (reference sequence). The germline V and J ends were trimmed by 0 bases and 6 bases, with 14 bases remaining between them. The CDR3 is CAWSVLRATAEAFF. The CDR3 region has the DNA TGTGCCTGGAGTGTACTCAGGGCAACCGCTGAAGCTTTCTTT.

The chain has TRBV11-3 and TRBJ2-1; 9 bases are shared with TRBD2. The junction had 13 bases not matched to a gene; V was cut back by 6 bases and J by 7 bases. CDR1 SGHNT and CDR2 YENEEA come from the germline V gene. The length of the CDR3 is 16 residues. The CDR3 region has the DNA TGTGCCAGCAGTAATTCAATAGCGGGAGTGGATAATGAGCAGTTCTTC. Protein sequence: CASSNSIAGVDNEQFF.

V usage is TRBV4-1 and J usage is TRBJ1-5, with 8 bases aligning to TRBD1. V dropped 4 bases and J dropped 0; count of bases not matched to a gene: 5. The germline V gene has CDR1 MGHRA and CDR2 YSYEKL. The CDR3 has 16 residues. The CDR3 region has the DNA TGCGCCAGCAGCCCCAGAGACAGGGGTAGCAATCAGCCCCAGCATTTT. As protein: CASSPRDRGSNQPQHF.

The chain joins TRBV6-6 to TRBJ2-3; D may be TRBD1 (6 bases). The V and J ends lost 1 base and 3 bases respectively, with 8 bases between them. In germline, CDR1 is MNHNY, CDR2 SVGAGI (reference sequence). This CDR3 contains 14 residues. The CDR3 nucleotides are TGTGCCAGCAGTTACTACAGGGTAACAGATACGCAGTATTTT. Translated, it gives CASSYYRVTDTQYF.

The V gene is TRBV13, the J gene TRBJ1-1; D might be TRBD1 (6 bases). The CDR3 totals 14 residues. CDR1 is PRHDT and CDR2 is FYEKMQ in the germline V gene (reference sequence). Between the trimmed V and J ends, which lost 6 bases and 0 bases, there was a span of 11 bases. CDR3 nucleotide sequence: TGTGCCAGCAGTCGTGGACAGATGAACACTGAAGCTTTCTTT. Protein: CASSRGQMNTEAFF.

The chain has TRBV5-1 and TRBJ2-5; 8 positions agree with TRBD1. Germline CDR1 is SGHRS and CDR2 is YFSETQ. This CDR3 contains 15 residues. J lost 4 bases, V lost 0 bases, and 5 bases had no gene match. CDR3: CASSLAGQGGETQYF. The DNA of the CDR3 is TGCGCCAGCAGCTTGGCCGGACAGGGCGGAGAGACCCAGTACTTC.

The chain couples TRBV10-3 to TRBJ2-7, with TRBD2 as a possible D gene (6 bases). Germline V CDR1 and CDR2: ENHRY, SYGVKD. The CDR3 totals 15 residues. Trimming removed 0 bases from V and 4 bases from J, with 13 bases in between. CDR3 amino acids: CAISESNSGGYEQYF. The CDR3 DNA reads TGTGCCATCAGTGAGTCGAACAGTGGGGGGTACGAGCAGTACTTC.

This clone has a single count. This rearrangement joins TRBV29-1 to TRBJ2-7; 7 nucleotides line up with TRBD1. Germline CDR1 SQVTM, CDR2 ANQGSEA. The CDR3 has 15 residues. Unmatched junction bases numbered 17, after V lost 6 bases and J lost 6 bases. CDR3: CSVPGQTSSSGEQYF. CDR3 nucleotides: TGCAGCGTCCCGGGACAGACCTCCTCTTCCGGCGAGCAGTACTTC.

The J gene is TRBJ2-7, the V gene TRBV28; the D gene is possibly TRBD2 (7 bases). Deletions cut 4 bases from V and 4 bases from J, with 14 bases between. The CDR3 has 14 amino acids. Germline CDR1 is MDHEN and CDR2 is SYDVKM. CDR3 loop: CASSWGGALYEQYF. The CDR3, as DNA: TGTGCCAGCAGTTGGGGGGGCGCTCTATACGAGCAGTACTTC.